The rows below give T cell receptor beta chains drawn from one sample of a study of CXCR3-negative and CXCR3-positive naive CD8 T cells. TCRdb re-called the 5' RACE reads and gives one entry per CDR3 protein, without DNA. This sample contains about 150,000 distinct CDR3 sequences. The sample comprised naive CXCR3+ CD8+ T cells from blood. The receptor set was obtained from a human donor in good health. Some clones in this sample may be carry-over from other donors' samples. CDR3s include the opening cysteine and the closing phenylalanine or tryptophan.

v_gene	j_gene	CDR3aa
TRBV29-1	TRBJ2-1	CSVEGSLGQGANEQFF
TRBV19	TRBJ2-7	CASTPGQGGSYEQYF
TRBV7-3	TRBJ2-7	CASSPERGVSYEQYF
TRBV5-1	TRBJ2-5	CASSLASETQYF
TRBV29-1	TRBJ1-2	CSVGTAGYGYTF
TRBV5-1	TRBJ1-1	CASSPGQYRNTEAFF
TRBV5-6	TRBJ1-4	CASSLEASLNEKLFF
TRBV5-1	TRBJ2-7	CASRTGEVYEQYF
TRBV12-3/TRBV12-4	TRBJ2-1	CASILAGLYNEQFF
TRBV7-6	TRBJ2-1	CASSLVQGAYNEQFF
TRBV29-1	TRBJ2-3	CSVEAGWDRGSTDTQYF
TRBV28	TRBJ2-7	CASILTGSGYEQYF
TRBV5-1	TRBJ2-3	CASSEASSISTDTQYF
TRBV12-3/TRBV12-4	TRBJ2-7	CASGLGGSYEQYF
TRBV7-3	TRBJ2-5	CASSPGGFPETQYF
TRBV7-6	TRBJ2-3	CASSQAGGADTQYF
TRBV12-3/TRBV12-4	TRBJ1-2	CACSVGPYGYTF
TRBV6-5	TRBJ1-2	CASSYSSAGEGYGYTF
TRBV29-1	TRBJ2-1	CSVESLFSYNEQFF
TRBV19	TRBJ2-1	CASSIRVDYNEQFF
TRBV7-9	TRBJ2-1	CASSLVAVGVSSYNEQFF
TRBV7-6	TRBJ2-2	CANGQVGNTGELFF